This T cell receptor beta chain appears in the sequencing data of a study of a mutant IDH1 vaccine in newly diagnosed glioma. Study-level results: Altogether, 93.3% of patients exhibited vaccine-induced immune responses.

This clone was observed many times. What it recognizes is unknown. Trimming took 4 bases from V and 2 from J, leaving 24 bases between them. The CDR3 sequence is 18 residues long. Germline CDR1 is SGHDT and CDR2 is YYEEEE. This sample's time point: baseline, week 1 (first vaccination visit). Treatment: pre-vaccination baseline after standard-of-care therapy. Clones were read by immunoSEQ multiplex PCR, and TCRdb kept only the in-frame ones, dropping some. In the table there are just under 95,000 clones, 80% of which are singletons. The chain has TRBV5-6 and TRBJ2-5; D is possibly TRBD1 (6 bases). Sequenced here: PBMCs, sampled from a glioma patient treated with radiotherapy, temozolomide or both. This sequence originates from a man aged 40-55 years with glioma. CDR3 loop: CASSPIRRTRDTQETQYF. As DNA, the CDR3 is TGTGCCAGCAGCCCGATCCGCCGGACCCGGGACACACAAGAGACCCAGTACTTC.